Each of the 15 T cell receptor beta chains below was sequenced from the same sample in a study of blood T cells in healthy people across ages. A second PCR, run for roughly 7 to 12 cycles, used a sample-barcoded 5' primer plus a J-beta primer mix. MiXCR, run by TCRdb on the 5' RACE reads, gives a single entry per CDR3 protein. The sample consists of 1.4 million to 1.5 million distinct CDR3 sequences, around 42% of them appearing once. Sequencing used blood. The receptors derive from a young woman in good health.

V usage is TRBV14 and J usage is TRBJ1-2; D not resolved. Trimming shortened V by 4 bases and J by 8 bases, and 11 bases separated the two germline ends. Germline-derived CDR1 and CDR2 are SGHDN and FVKESK. The CDR3 spans 12 residues. CDR3 amino acids: CASSLLNRGYTF. In DNA, the CDR3 is TGTGCCAGCAGCCTTCTCAATCGCGGCTACACCTTC.

This clonotype appeared a few times. This rearrangement joins TRBV7-9 to TRBJ2-1, with 8 bases fitting TRBD2. V dropped 0 bases and J dropped 7; count of bases not matched to a gene: 8. Germline lookup yields CDR1 SEHNR and CDR2 FQNEAQ (reference sequence). This CDR3 comprises 16 residues. The CDR3 coding sequence is TGTGCCAGCAGCTTAGCTCTGGGACTAGTTCATAATGAGCAGTTCTTC. This encodes CASSLALGLVHNEQFF.

The genes are TRBV5-6 and TRBJ2-2; 11 nucleotides line up with TRBD2. J was trimmed by 4 bases and V by 4 bases; bases with no gene match: 12. CDR3 length equals 18 residues. CDR1 and CDR2 from the germline V gene are SGHDT and YYEEEE. CDR3 protein: CASSPERGLAARTGELFF. Written as DNA, the CDR3 is TGTGCCAGCAGCCCAGAGAGGGGACTAGCGGCCCGCACCGGGGAGCTGTTTTTT.

The rearrangement joins TRBV27 to TRBJ2-6; the D gene is possibly TRBD1 (6 bases). V dropped 5 bases and J dropped 0 bases, with 17 bases sitting between them. The CDR3 runs to 18 residues. Germline V gene data show CDR1 as MNHEY and CDR2 as SMNVEV (reference sequence). The CDR3 sequence is CASSLRSGHFSGANVLTF. The CDR3 bases are TGTGCCAGCAGTCTGAGATCGGGACACTTCTCTGGGGCCAACGTCCTGACTTTC.

Only a few counts were recorded for this clonotype. The V and J genes are TRBV27 and TRBJ1-1; D may be TRBD1 (5 bases). Germline values: CDR1 MNHEY, CDR2 SMNVEV (reference sequence). Trimming removed 3 bases at V and 2 bases at J, with 10 bases between. The CDR3 is 14 amino acids. As DNA, the CDR3 is TGTGCCAGCAGTTTGTGGCAGGGAAACACTGAAGCTTTCTTT. Amino acids: CASSLWQGNTEAFF.

This clonotype appeared a few times. The chain carries TRBV27 and TRBJ2-7; D ambiguous. V dropped 5 bases and J dropped 3 bases, with 17 bases sitting between them. Per the germline V gene, CDR1 is MNHEY and CDR2 is SMNVEV (reference sequence). This CDR3 region has 15 residues. CDR3 sequence (DNA): TGTGCCAGCAGTACCAAACAGTTCTTCCACTACGAGCAGTACTTC. It translates to CASSTKQFFHYEQYF.

The V gene is TRBV3-1, the J gene TRBJ2-1; D unresolved. Trimming cost V 1 base and J 14 bases, with 12 bases left between them. Germline V gene lookup returns CDR1 LGHDT and CDR2 YNNKEL (reference sequence). The CDR3 consists of 12 residues. Here the CDR3 reads CASSQAALPEFF. The DNA for the CDR3 is TGTGCCAGCAGCCAAGCGGCCCTTCCAGAGTTCTTC.

This chain connects TRBV28 to TRBJ2-4; either TRBD1 or TRBD2 may fit D (5 bases each). This CDR3 has 13 residues. Trimming left V 9 bases short and J 3 bases short, with 12 bases between. The V gene's germline CDR1 is MDHEN and CDR2 SYDVKM. CDR3 protein: CASIGADKNIQYF. The DNA of the CDR3 is TGTGCCAGTATCGGGGCAGACAAAAACATTCAGTACTTC.

Concerning this clonotype: This may be a read error, as it is one base from a much larger clone. This chain joins TRBV10-3 and TRBJ2-7; 10 nucleotides align to TRBD2. The CDR3 consists of 17 residues. In germline, CDR1 is ENHRY, CDR2 SYGVKD. V was pared by 7 bases and J by 7 bases, with 19 bases of the junction left unmatched. The CDR3 bases are TGTGCCATCAAGGGAGTAGCGGGAGGAAACTCCTACAATGAGCAGTACTTC. This gives the protein CAIKGVAGGNSYNEQYF.

The chain combines TRBV5-1 with TRBJ2-7, with 7 bases that match TRBD2. J gave up 0 bases and V 4 bases, and 7 bases lay outside the gene matches. Germline-derived CDR1 and CDR2 are SGHRS and YFSETQ. The CDR3 contains 15 residues. Here the CDR3 DNA reads TGCGCCAGCAGCCGTTCGGGGGACTACTCCTACGAGCAGTACTTC. Protein sequence: CASSRSGDYSYEQYF.

This sequence joins TRBV19 and TRBJ2-2; 9 positions agree with TRBD2. The trim removed 8 bases at V and 2 bases at J, leaving 3 bases unmatched. There are 14 residues in the CDR3. Per germline, CDR1 LNHDA and CDR2 SQIVND (reference sequence). The CDR3 loop is CASCSGSNTGELFF. CDR3 nucleotide sequence: TGTGCCAGTTGTAGCGGGAGTAACACCGGGGAGCTGTTTTTT.

Here the CDR3 DNA reads TGTGCCATCAGTGGCACAGGGTTGGCTTTGAATGAAGCTTTCTTT. It specifies CAISGTGLALNEAFF. The chain recombines TRBV10-3 with TRBJ1-1; D might be TRBD1 (6 bases). Trimming took off 4 bases at V and 7 bases at J, with 19 bases between the two ends. Germline CDR1 reads ENHRY; CDR2 reads SYGVKD. This CDR3 comprises 15 residues.

The CDR3 loop reads CAISDPGRAAGNTEAFF. DNA of the CDR3: TGTGCCATCAGTGACCCCGGCCGGGCAGCTGGGAACACTGAAGCTTTCTTT. The genes are TRBV10-3 and TRBJ1-1, with unresolved D. The germline V gene encodes CDR1 ENHRY and CDR2 SYGVKD. The CDR3 length is 17 residues. V shed 3 bases and J shed 1 base, with 18 bases lying between them.

The chain employs TRBV20-1 and TRBJ2-7; D may be TRBD1 or TRBD2 (5 bases each). Judging by the DNA end, TRBJ2-4 fits better; the J call may be wrong. The CDR3 length is 13 residues. Germline values: CDR1 DFQATT, CDR2 SNEGSKA (reference sequence). CDR3 residues: CSAHTGTTYIQYF. The CDR3 bases are TGCAGTGCCCATACCGGGACGACCTACATTCAGTACTTC.

V gene TRBV3-1 combines with J gene TRBJ2-5; D may be TRBD1 (6 bases). Germline CDR1 reads LGHDT; CDR2 reads YNNKEL (reference sequence). The V end was cut by 7 bases, the J end by 0 bases, with 15 bases between. The CDR3 covers 15 residues. The CDR3 nucleotides read TGTGCCAGCACCGACCGGACAGAGTACCAAGAGACCCAGTACTTC. Residues: CASTDRTEYQETQYF.